This is a list of T cell receptor beta chains from one sample in a study of cytomegalovirus exposure and HLA in healthy donors. Only in-frame clones appear in the TCRdb table, and some are missing; sequencing was by immunoSEQ multiplex PCR. The sample records about 200,000 clones, approximately 70% being singletons. Sequenced input: PBMCs. The receptors were gathered from a middle-aged man in good health and CMV-seropositive. Both conserved end residues are part of each CDR3. D genes are given only for firm matches. Some rows have no size entry. The others give once, few or many, or a class for an expanded clone.

d_call clone_size j_call v_call cdr3_nt cdr3_aa
NA NA TRBJ1-6 TRBV5-5 TGTGCCAGCAGCTTTAATTCCCAGGGATCACCCCTCCACTTT CASSFNSQGSPLHF
NA NA TRBJ1-3 TRBV19 TGTGCCAGTTCTGCACAGACCTCTGGAAACACCATATATTTT CASSAQTSGNTIYF
TRBD1 few TRBJ1-2 TRBV9 TGTGCCAGCAGCGGACAGGGTAAAAGGGGCTATGGCTACACCTTC CASSGQGKRGYGYTF
NA NA TRBJ2-6 TRBV15 TGTGCCACCAGCAGAAAGAGCCCGGGTGGGGCCAACGTCCTGACTTTC CATSRKSPGGANVLTF
NA NA TRBJ2-2 TRBV10-3 TGTGCCATCAGTGGGGGGCAGGTTGACACCGGGGAGCTGTTTTTT CAISGGQVDTGELFF
NA NA TRBJ1-1 TRBV15 TGTGCCACCAGGGTAGGGGGAGCGAACACTGAAGCTTTCTTT CATRVGGANTEAFF
TRBD2 NA TRBJ2-5 TRBV5-4 TGTGCCAGCAGCCCGTCACCGGGACTACAAGAGACCCAGTACTTC CASSPSPGLQETQYF
TRBD1 NA TRBJ2-7 TRBV2 TGTGCCAGCAGAAGACAGGGGGTCCCCTACGAGCAGTACTTC CASRRQGVPYEQYF
NA NA TRBJ1-5 TRBV2 TGTGCCAGCAGGGCCAGGGTGGGGAATCAGCCCCAGCATTTT CASRARVGNQPQHF
TRBD1 NA TRBJ1-2 TRBV7-9 TGTGCCAGCAGCCTCGACTCTACAGGGGGCGCAGCCGGCTACACCTTC CASSLDSTGGAAGYTF
TRBD1 NA TRBJ1-5 TRBV6-5 TGTGCCAGCAGGTTGACAGGGGGCGATCAGCCCCAGCATTTT CASRLTGGDQPQHF
TRBD2 NA TRBJ2-5 TRBV5-1 TGCGCCAGCCGCCTAGCGGGGGGGTTTGCAGAGACCCAGTACTTC CASRLAGGFAETQYF
NA NA TRBJ1-4 TRBV5-6 TGTGCCAGCAGCTTAGGACCGCAGGGTTATTCTGAAAAACTGTTTTTT CASSLGPQGYSEKLFF
NA NA TRBJ2-2 TRBV7-2 TGTGCCAGCAGCCCAGAATCGGGGGCCGGGGAGCTGTTTTTT CASSPESGAGELFF
NA NA TRBJ2-1 TRBV6-1 TGTGCCAGCAGGGACTACCTGGATTACAATGAGCAGTTCTTC CASRDYLDYNEQFF
NA NA TRBJ2-1 TRBV7-2 TGTGCCAGCAGCCACACGCAAAATGAGCAGTTCTTC CASSHTQNEQFF
TRBD1 NA TRBJ1-2 TRBV9 TGTGCCAGCAGCGGCAGGGGGACATACGGCAATGGCTACACCTTC CASSGRGTYGNGYTF
TRBD1 NA TRBJ2-2 TRBV27 TGTGCCAGCAGGTGGACAGGGGGCACCGGGGAGCTGTTTTTT CASRWTGGTGELFF
TRBD2 NA TRBJ2-3 TRBV11-2 TGTGCCAGCAGCTTCCACCCAACCCTTAGCGGGGGGGCCGATACGCAGTATTTT CASSFHPTLSGGADTQYF
NA few TRBJ1-4 TRBV6-6 TGTGCCAGCCAGAGACAGCGTAATGAAAAACTGTTTTTT CASQRQRNEKLFF
NA NA TRBJ1-1 TRBV5-1 TGCGCCAGCAGCTCCACACAGGGACGGGAAGCTTTCTTT CASSSTQGREAFF
TRBD1 few TRBJ1-2 TRBV6-1 TGTGCCAGCAGTGAAGCGAGAGGGACAGTGCGTCTCCCTAACTATGGCTACACCTTC CASSEARGTVRLPNYGYTF
TRBD1 NA TRBJ1-6 TRBV5-1 TGCGCCAGCAGCTTGGCCAAATCAGGGGGCCACAAAGATTCACCCCTCCACTTT CASSLAKSGGHKDSPLHF
NA few TRBJ1-4 TRBV5-6 TGTGCCAGCAGCTTGGGACAGCAGAATGAAAAACTGTTTTTT CASSLGQQNEKLFF
NA NA TRBJ2-1 TRBV7-9 TGTGCCAGCAGCTTAGGGCGGGGGCTACCCTACAATGAGCAGTTCTTC CASSLGRGLPYNEQFF
TRBD1 NA TRBJ2-7 TRBV6-5 TGTGCCAGCAGTTCCGGGACAGGGGGCGCCGGCTACGAGCAGTACTTC CASSSGTGGAGYEQYF
NA NA TRBJ1-1 TRBV11-2 TGTGCCAGCAGCGGCGACACTCGCAGGGCTGAAGCTTTCTTT CASSGDTRRAEAFF
NA NA TRBJ2-7 TRBV7-2 TGTGCCAGCAGCCGTTCAGGAGGCTCCTACGAGCAGTACTTC CASSRSGGSYEQYF
NA NA TRBJ1-1 TRBV6-5 TGTGCCAGCAGCCAGTGGGGCAGGAACACTGAAGCTTTCTTT CASSQWGRNTEAFF
NA NA TRBJ2-1 TRBV19 TGTGCCAGTAGTATGACTCCCTCCTCCTACAATGAGCAGTTCTTC CASSMTPSSYNEQFF
NA NA TRBJ1-1 TRBV9 TGTGCCAGCAGCTTTCTCACATCGAACACTGAAGCTTTCTTT CASSFLTSNTEAFF
NA NA TRBJ2-7 TRBV5-1 TGCGCCAGCAGCTTGGGATCCGATGTAGGGGTCGGCGAGCAGTACTTC CASSLGSDVGVGEQYF
NA once TRBJ1-1 TRBV28 TGTGCCAGCAGTCCACTAAGGACAGCCACTGAAGCTTTCTTT CASSPLRTATEAFF
NA NA TRBJ2-3 TRBV9 TGTGCCAGCAGCGTCGGGGGCACAGATACGCAGTATTTT CASSVGGTDTQYF
NA few TRBJ1-4 TRBV5-4 TGTGCCAGCAGCTTGCGACAGAAGAATGAAAAACTGTTTTTT CASSLRQKNEKLFF
NA NA TRBJ1-1 TRBV18 TGTGCCAGCTCACCCGCAGGGAAGGACACTGAAGCTTTCTTT CASSPAGKDTEAFF
TRBD2 NA TRBJ2-1 TRBV5-8 TGTGCCAGCAGCTCTGGACTAGCGGTCTTCTCCTACAATGAGCAGTTCTTC CASSSGLAVFSYNEQFF
NA NA TRBJ1-3 TRBV10-1 TGCGCCAGCAGTAGGGACTTAACCTCTGGAAACACCATATATTTT CASSRDLTSGNTIYF
TRBD1 once TRBJ1-6 TRBV28 TGTGCCAGCAGTTCCCGGGAGGGGGCCTATTCACCCCTCCACTTT CASSSREGAYSPLHF
NA NA TRBJ1-4 TRBV19 TGTGCCAGTAGAGACGGGGGGACTAATGAAAAACTGTTTTTT CASRDGGTNEKLFF
NA NA TRBJ2-7 TRBV6-5 TGTGCCAGCAGTCACAGGGTAGGATCCTACGAGCAGTACTTC CASSHRVGSYEQYF
TRBD1 NA TRBJ2-1 TRBV12-5 TGTGCTAGTGGTTTACAGGGGAGCTCCTACAATGAGCAGTTCTTC CASGLQGSSYNEQFF
TRBD2 NA TRBJ2-3 TRBV7-3 TGTGCCAGCAGCTTAAATGTCCTAGCGGGAACAGATACGCAGTATTTT CASSLNVLAGTDTQYF
TRBD2 NA TRBJ2-1 TRBV5-8 TGTGCCAGCAGCGCCTACTCCACTAGCGGCCCTTACAATGAGCAGTTCTTC CASSAYSTSGPYNEQFF
NA NA TRBJ1-5 TRBV12-5 TGTGCTAGTGGTTTTGCCGGGGATCAGCCCCAGCATTTT CASGFAGDQPQHF
NA NA TRBJ1-2 TRBV5-5 TGTGCCAGCAGCCCGGCGGGAGACTATGGCTACACCTTC CASSPAGDYGYTF
TRBD2 NA TRBJ2-7 TRBV10-3 TGTGCCACCAGACTAGCGGGAGCCTACGAGCAGTACTTC CATRLAGAYEQYF
TRBD1 few TRBJ2-2 TRBV5-1 TGCGCCAGCAGCTTGTTATCGGGACAGACGAACACCGGGGAGCTGTTTTTT CASSLLSGQTNTGELFF
NA NA TRBJ1-4 TRBV4-1 TGCGCCAGCAGCCCCCTGAGGGATTGGAGGTTAGATGAAAAACTGTTTTTT CASSPLRDWRLDEKLFF
TRBD1 few TRBJ2-3 TRBV19 TGTGCCAGTATTGACAGGGGGACCACAGATACGCAGTATTTT CASIDRGTTDTQYF
NA NA TRBJ1-4 TRBV7-2 TGTGCCAGCAGCCCTACCCCAGGGCCCCCACGGGAAAAACTGTTTTTT CASSPTPGPPREKLFF
TRBD1 NA TRBJ2-2 TRBV19 TGTGCCGTAGTCAACAGGGGGACCGGGGAGCTGTTTTTT CAVVNRGTGELFF
TRBD1 NA TRBJ2-1 TRBV14 TGTGCCAGCAGCCCTGGACAGGGCTACAATGAGCAGTTCTTC CASSPGQGYNEQFF
TRBD2 once TRBJ2-1 TRBV7-2 TGTGCCAGCAGCTTGGCGCTAGCGGGGGAGGAGCAGTTCTTC CASSLALAGEEQFF
TRBD2 NA TRBJ2-3 TRBV6-4 TGTGCCAGCAGTGACACTAGCGAAAATACGCAGTATTTT CASSDTSENTQYF